This TCR beta chain was sequenced in a study of T cells in localized non-small cell lung cancer. Broader study findings: Paired adjacent lung recovered a median approximately 57 of the top 100 tumor clones.

As concerns this clone: Its target is not known.

Sequencing was performed with immunoSEQ multiplex PCR; in TCRdb, only in-frame clones are kept and a portion is missing. The sample holds about 53,000 clones, 80% to 85% seen once. The V gene's germline CDR1 is KGHSH and CDR2 LQKENI. The CDR3 runs 15 residues. V lost 3 bases to trimming and J lost 3 bases; unmatched junction nucleotides: 6. The chain carries TRBV18 and TRBJ2-3, with 7 bases lining up with TRBD2. Sequencing was performed on peripheral blood mononuclear cells, taken before any cancer treatment. This sequence was found in a man aged 40 to 75 with stage III lung adenocarcinoma. This CDR3 reads CASSPGTTETDTQYF. The CDR3, as DNA: TGTGCCAGCTCACCTGGGACTACCGAGACAGATACGCAGTATTTT.